The rows below give T cell receptor beta chains drawn from one sample of a study of T cell repertoires in cytomegalovirus infection. Each CDR3 protein gets one entry after TCRdb re-called the reads with MiXCR. The profile shows approximately 730,000 distinct CDR3 sequences, just under 30% of them singletons. What these receptors recognize is not known. The sequencing used cultured CD8+ T cells from PBMCs, collected from culture after CMV antigen stimulation. All receptors derive from a human donor in good health (CMV status not recorded). Some clones in this sample may be carry-over from other donors' samples. The CDR3 runs from the conserved cysteine through the conserved F or W. A D gene is named only where the DNA matches it firmly. For some rows the clone size is stated as once, few or many, or as a class when expanded; others skip it.

TRBV3-1	TRBD2	TRBJ2-5	-	CASTSSGGYGTQYF	TGTGCCAGCACCTCCAGCGGGGGGTACGGGACCCAGTACTTC
TRBV12-3/TRBV12-4	-	TRBJ2-6	-	CASSAGPGANVLTF	TGTGCCAGCAGCGCGGGTCCTGGGGCCAACGTCCTGACTTTC
TRBV10-2	-	TRBJ2-3	-	CASSEGVTDTQYF	TGCGCCAGCAGTGAGGGGGTCACAGATACGCAGTATTTT
TRBV20-1	TRBD2	TRBJ2-1	few	CSARDLAGGLSEQFF	TGCAGTGCTAGAGATCTGGCGGGGGGGCTCAGTGAGCAGTTCTTC
TRBV6-5	TRBD1	TRBJ2-3	-	CASSYTEGADTQYF	TGTGCCAGCAGTTACACCGAGGGGGCGGATACGCAGTATTTT
TRBV4-1	-	TRBJ2-5	-	CASSQQGNQETQYF	TGCGCCAGCAGCCAGCAGGGGAACCAAGAGACCCAGTACTTC
TRBV7-9	-	TRBJ1-1	-	CASSPNQMGFGTEAFF	TGTGCCAGCAGCCCAAACCAAATGGGGTTCGGCACTGAAGCTTTCTTT
TRBV27	-	TRBJ2-5	-	CASRIGETQYF	TGTGCCAGCAGGATAGGGGAGACCCAGTACTTC
TRBV28	TRBD2	TRBJ2-1	few	CASSRTSGGASFEQFF	TGTGCCAGCAGTAGGACTAGCGGGGGGGCCTCCTTTGAGCAGTTCTTC
TRBV20-1	-	TRBJ1-1	few	CSADMNTEAFF	TGCAGTGCTGATATGAACACTGAAGCTTTCTTT
TRBV7-6	-	TRBJ1-5	few	CASSYLHQPQHF	TGTGCCAGCAGCTACCTTCACCAGCCCCAGCATTTT
TRBV20-1	TRBD1	TRBJ2-5	-	CSAREGQGAFQETQYF	TGCAGTGCTAGAGAGGGACAGGGAGCGTTCCAAGAGACCCAGTACTTC
TRBV2	TRBD2	TRBJ2-1	-	CASSEPGLAVLNEQFF	TGTGCCAGCAGTGAACCCGGACTAGCGGTCCTAAATGAGCAGTTCTTC
TRBV19	TRBD1	TRBJ1-5	-	CASTGQVWWPQHF	TGTGCCAGTACCGGACAGGTCTGGTGGCCCCAGCATTTT
TRBV7-2	-	TRBJ2-4	few	CASSGGPVDIQYF	TGTGCCAGCAGCGGGGGCCCTGTGGACATTCAGTACTTC
TRBV7-9	TRBD1	TRBJ1-2	many	CASRSPDREGGYTF	TGTGCCAGCAGGTCCCCCGACAGGGAAGGGGGCTACACCTTC
TRBV14	-	TRBJ2-7	many	CASSQVYSSYEQYF	TGTGCCAGCAGCCAAGTCTATTCTTCCTACGAGCAGTACTTC
TRBV27	-	TRBJ1-4	-	CASSAGTPTSPGEKLFF	TGTGCCAGCAGCGCCGGGACACCTACCTCTCCAGGTGAAAAACTGTTTTTT
TRBV10-3	-	TRBJ2-2	-	CAIPFWWSYITGELFF	TGTGCCATCCCCTTTTGGTGGTCCTACATCACCGGGGAGCTGTTTTTT
TRBV27	TRBD2	TRBJ2-1	-	CASSSTSGYSYNEQFF	TGTGCCAGCAGTTCTACTAGCGGCTACTCCTACAATGAGCAGTTCTTC
TRBV7-9	-	TRBJ1-1	-	CASSPGAQAFF	TGTGCCAGCAGTCCTGGGGCCCAAGCTTTCTTT
TRBV9	-	TRBJ1-3	many	CASSGQRPGNTIYF	TGTGCCAGCAGCGGCCAACGACCTGGAAACACCATATATTTT
TRBV19	-	TRBJ2-7	-	CASSHTRSYEQYF	TGTGCCAGTAGTCATACCAGATCCTACGAGCAGTACTTC
TRBV6-5	-	TRBJ2-1	few	CASSYSDGPSYNEQFF	TGTGCCAGCAGTTACTCGGACGGACCCTCCTACAATGAGCAGTTCTTC
TRBV5-3	-	TRBJ1-3	-	CASSLPGWAHTIYF	TGTGCCAGCAGCTTGCCAGGGTGGGCGCACACCATATATTTT
TRBV29-1	-	TRBJ1-2	-	CSVEEGEYGYTF	TGCAGCGTTGAAGAGGGCGAGTATGGCTACACCTTC
TRBV27	-	TRBJ2-1	-	CASNMRISSYNEQFF	TGTGCCAGCAATATGAGGATCAGCTCCTACAATGAGCAGTTCTTC
TRBV7-9	TRBD1	TRBJ1-2	few	CASSIYRGQSGYTF	TGTGCCAGCAGCATTTACAGGGGGCAAAGTGGCTACACCTTC
TRBV11-3	-	TRBJ2-1	-	CASSLEGTSSHNEQFF	TGTGCCAGCAGCTTAGAAGGGACATCGTCCCACAATGAGCAGTTCTTC
TRBV27	TRBD2	TRBJ2-3	-	CATVKRDLYTDTQYF	TGTGCCACCGTTAAGCGGGACTTATACACAGATACGCAGTATTTT
TRBV7-9	-	TRBJ1-2	-	CASSLGLDGSYGYTF	TGTGCCAGCAGCTTAGGTCTCGACGGATCCTATGGCTACACCTTC
TRBV7-8	TRBD1	TRBJ1-6	many	CASSPKTGITPLHF	TGTGCCAGCAGCCCAAAGACAGGGATCACACCCCTCCACTTT
TRBV6-2/TRBV6-3	-	TRBJ1-5	-	CASSFTDGLNQPQHF	TGTGCCAGCAGTTTTACGGACGGACTCAATCAGCCCCAGCATTTT
TRBV2	TRBD1	TRBJ1-5	-	CASSTILDRGGNQPQHF	TGTGCCAGCAGTACAATACTTGACAGGGGAGGCAATCAGCCCCAGCATTTT
TRBV6-1	TRBD1	TRBJ2-2	once	CASFWTQGATGELFF	TGTGCCAGCTTCTGGACCCAGGGGGCCACCGGGGAGCTGTTTTTT
TRBV9	TRBD1	TRBJ1-2	few	CASSVGGTVLGYTF	TGTGCCAGCAGCGTAGGGGGGACAGTTTTGGGCTACACCTTC
TRBV27	-	TRBJ2-7	-	CASSLRQGGDEQYF	TGTGCCAGCAGTTTGAGACAGGGAGGCGACGAGCAGTACTTC
TRBV6-8	-	TRBJ1-1	-	CASSYFDMNTEAFF	TGTGCCAGCAGTTATTTTGACATGAACACTGAAGCTTTCTTT
TRBV12-5	TRBD1	TRBJ2-5	-	CASGLAGQGNETQYF	TGTGCTAGTGGTTTGGCGGGACAGGGAAATGAGACCCAGTACTTC
TRBV28	-	TRBJ1-1	few	CASSLFGANEAFF	TGTGCCAGCAGTTTATTTGGGGCAAATGAAGCTTTCTTT
TRBV2	-	TRBJ1-2	-	CASSPDGFLNYGYTF	TGTGCCAGCAGCCCCGACGGCTTTTTAAACTATGGCTACACCTTC
TRBV7-7	TRBD2	TRBJ2-1	-	CASSLGAGGPTEQFF	TGTGCTAGCAGCTTAGGAGCGGGGGGGCCTACTGAGCAGTTCTTC
TRBV11-2	TRBD1	TRBJ2-3	-	CASSLRGRVGTDTQYF	TGTGCCAGCAGCCTCAGGGGGCGCGTAGGCACAGATACGCAGTATTTT
TRBV13	-	TRBJ2-1	-	CASSGQLNEQFF	TGTGCCAGCAGCGGTCAGCTAAATGAGCAGTTCTTC
TRBV20-1	TRBD1	TRBJ1-2	-	CSAREVKDREGYGYTF	TGCAGTGCTAGGGAAGTAAAGGACAGGGAAGGATATGGCTACACCTTC
TRBV29-1	-	TRBJ2-5	-	CSVDSPRGTQYF	TGCAGCGTTGACTCCCCGAGGGGGACCCAGTACTTC
TRBV7-9	TRBD2	TRBJ2-2	-	CASIPREANTGELFF	TGTGCCAGCATACCCCGGGAGGCGAACACCGGGGAGCTGTTTTTT
TRBV10-3	-	TRBJ1-1	few	CAISEGTGYRTEAFF	TGTGCCATCAGTGAGGGTACAGGGTATCGCACTGAAGCTTTCTTT
TRBV7-6	-	TRBJ2-3	-	CASSLDGTSTDTQYF	TGTGCCAGCAGCTTAGACGGGACTAGCACAGATACGCAGTATTTT
TRBV7-6	-	TRBJ1-1	few	CASSLDPGTTMNTEAFF	TGTGCCAGCAGCTTAGATCCAGGGACCACTATGAACACTGAAGCTTTCTTT
TRBV7-2	TRBD2	TRBJ2-5	many	CASSLVGWRGGKETQYF	TGTGCCAGCAGCTTAGTGGGATGGCGGGGGGGCAAAGAGACCCAGTACTTC
TRBV6-2/TRBV6-3	TRBD2	TRBJ2-1	many	CASSTRGSGGDNEQFF	TGTGCCAGCAGTACCCGGGGTAGCGGGGGGGACAATGAGCAGTTCTTC
TRBV15	-	TRBJ1-3	-	CATSRGQNSGNTIYF	TGTGCCACCAGCAGAGGACAGAACTCTGGAAACACCATATATTTT
TRBV7-6	TRBD1	TRBJ2-2	many	CASSPRDRGLSGELFF	TGTGCCAGCAGCCCCCGGGACAGGGGGCTTTCCGGGGAGCTGTTTTTT
TRBV29-1	-	TRBJ2-7	-	CSVSPDSRYEQYF	TGCAGCGTCTCACCCGACAGTCGCTACGAGCAGTACTTC
TRBV18	-	TRBJ1-2	-	CASSPTINYGYTF	TGTGCCAGCTCACCTACAATTAACTATGGCTACACCTTC
TRBV5-6	TRBD1	TRBJ1-1	-	CASSLGQGALNTEAFF	TGTGCCAGCAGCTTGGGACAGGGGGCACTGAACACTGAAGCTTTCTTT